This paragraph reports one TCR beta chain. Its antigen is as yet unknown. A read error may account for a junction end that differs from germline. The data are from a study of T cell repertoires in cytomegalovirus infection. Study in general: Indicated by public TCR beta signatures were CMV infection and matching HLA type. Findings and limits, study-wide: The ex vivo response was dominated by HLA-C-restricted CMV-specific TCR beta clonotypes. Identification of carriers of CMV plus the relevant HLA was achieved through cumulative public TCR beta family frequency.

MiXCR was run by TCRdb on the reads, yielding one entry per CDR3 protein. In the table there are approximately 630,000 distinct CDR3 sequences, approximately 25% of which are singletons. From germline, CDR1 is SGHVS and CDR2 FNYEAQ. The CDR3 covers 12 residues. This receptor was identified in a human donor in good health (CMV status not recorded). Some clones in this sample may be carry-over from other donors' samples. The sequenced material came from CD8+ T cells from PBMCs. The chain employs TRBV7-6 and TRBJ2-3; D remains unclear. CDR3 nucleotides: TGTGCCAACAGCTTAGATGGAGATACGCAGTATTTT. It encodes CANSLDGDTQYF.